What follows describes a single TCR beta chain. Its matching antigen is unknown. This entry belongs to a study of T cell responses to AZD1222 COVID-19 vaccine. Study-wide points: Repertoires in all cases were sampled only once the peak T cell response had passed.

The CDR3 contains 12 residues. Unmatched junction bases numbered 2, after V lost 5 bases and J lost 6 bases. CDR1 and CDR2 from the germline V gene are SEHNR and FQNEAQ (reference sequence). Assay: immunoSEQ multiplex PCR; the TCRdb copy retains only in-frame clones and omits some. Here the sample spans 150,000 to 180,000 clones, around 89% being singletons. Sequenced here: peripheral blood, sampled on day 0 of AZD1222 vaccination. The clonotype comes from an adult in good health. This sequence joins TRBV7-9 and TRBJ1-2; 8 positions match TRBD1. Written as DNA, the CDR3 is TGTGCCAGCAGCCGGACAGGGAATGGCTACACCTTC. Its translation is CASSRTGNGYTF.